These 19 T cell receptor beta chains originate from one sample sequenced in a study of T cells in women clearing cervical HPV infection. Some clones are missing from TCRdb's copy, which holds only in-frame ones; the method was immunoSEQ multiplex PCR. The sample data list approximately 49,000 clones. The sequenced sample consisted of blood buffy coat. Receptor source: a woman between 18 and 69 years old with a cervical HPV16 infection that either progressed to CIN3+ or cleared (not recorded which).

A note on this clone: Read data end 3 residues before the CDR3 end; the end is taken from the germline J gene. This chain links TRBV20-1 with TRBJ2-2, with D unclear. CDR3 length: 13 amino acids. CDR1 and CDR2 from the germline V gene are DFQATT and SNEGSKA (reference sequence). V was trimmed by 1 base and J by 5 bases, leaving 8 bases between them. CDR3 protein: CSARVVGTGELFF. The DNA read from the CDR3 is TGCAGTGCTAGAGTGGTAGGGACCGGGGAG.

Turning to this clone: The observed sequence ends 3 residues before the CDR3 terminus, with the missing tail filled in from the germline J gene. V usage is TRBV29-1 and J usage is TRBJ2-7; D unresolved. The CDR3 is 13 amino acids. Per the germline V gene, CDR1 is SQVTM and CDR2 is ANQGSEA. Trimming left V 6 bases short and J 0 bases short, with 12 bases between. Incomplete CDR3 DNA: TGCAGCGTAAGAACCTACGACTCCTACGAG. Translation: CSVRTYDSYE. The full CDR3 sequence reads CSVRTYDSYEQYF.

About this clone: The sequenced fragment ends 3 residues before the CDR3 boundary, so the rest is inferred from the germline J gene. This chain connects TRBV11-2 to TRBJ2-1; 9 bases are shared with TRBD1. The V segment lost 5 bases and the J segment 6 bases; nucleotides outside the gene matches: 5. CDR1 is SGHAT, CDR2 FQNNGV, per germline. The CDR3 is 14 residues long. CDR3 amino acids: CASSQTGGINEQFF. The CDR3 bases that were read are TGTGCCAGCAGCCAGACAGGGGGAATCAATGAG.

Concerning this clone: Read sequence stops 3 residues before the CDR3 end, and the germline J gene provides the missing end. The gene calls are TRBV7-9 and TRBJ2-7, with 9 bases that match TRBD1. V was pared by 5 bases and J by 6 bases, with 8 bases of the junction left unmatched. Germline lookup yields CDR1 SEHNR and CDR2 FQNEAQ (reference sequence). CDR3 length: 14 residues. The sequenced CDR3 bases are TGTGCCAGCAGCGCCAGGGACAGGGTGGGCGAG. Amino acids: CASSARDRVGE. The complete CDR3 protein is CASSARDRVGEQYF.

With respect to this clone: From the germline J gene comes the end of the CDR3, since the read stops 3 residues before it. This chain joins TRBV12-3 or TRBV12-4 and TRBJ1-2; 7 bases agree with TRBD1. The CDR3 covers 16 residues. The trim removed 4 bases at V and 7 bases at J, leaving 15 bases unmatched. The CDR3 loop reads CASSSFGTRGRAGYTF. The CDR3 DNA, read in part, is TGTGCCAGCAGTTCCTTTGGGACGAGGGGGCGGGCTGGC.

To note about this clone: The sequenced fragment ends 3 residues before the CDR3 boundary, so the rest is inferred from the germline J gene. The chain is built from TRBV10-3 and TRBJ2-7; 9 nucleotides agree with TRBD2. Trimming took 0 bases from V and 4 from J; bases not matched to a gene: 4. Germline values: CDR1 ENHRY, CDR2 SYGVKD. CDR3 length: 15 residues. Partial CDR3 DNA: TGTGCCATCAGTGAGTCAGGACTAGCGCAATACGAG. Amino acid sequence: CAISESGLAQYE. The complete CDR3 sequence is CAISESGLAQYEQYF.

As concerns this clone: The CDR3 end is not reached by the read, which stops 3 residues before it; the germline J gene fills it in. The genes are TRBV10-3 and TRBJ1-2; maybe TRBD1 (5 bases). The V gene lost 0 bases and the J gene lost 2 bases, with 16 bases spanning the gap. The germline gives CDR1 ENHRY, CDR2 SYGVKD. The CDR3 spans 17 residues. The CDR3 is CAISESASRGKNYGYTF. The covered CDR3 bases are TGTGCCATCAGTGAGTCCGCCTCGAGGGGAAAGAACTATGGC.

Notes on this clone: The read ends 3 residues before the CDR3 terminus; that terminus is restored from the germline J gene. The gene calls are TRBV7-2 and TRBJ1-5; TRBD1 might be the D (5 bases). Looked up from germline, CDR1 is SGHTA and CDR2 is FQGNSA. The CDR3 runs 13 residues. Trimming pared 6 bases from V and 7 bases from J, leaving 13 bases between. CDR3 region: CASSQSRVQPQHF. CDR3 bases read: TGTGCCAGCAGTCAATCCAGGGTCCAGCCC.

As to this clone: With the read ending 3 residues before the CDR3 end, the germline J gene is used to fill in that end. V is TRBV5-1 and J is TRBJ1-2; 9 bases line up with TRBD1. The CDR3 length is 15 residues. In germline, CDR1 is SGHRS, CDR2 YFSETQ. Germline trimming cut 3 bases from V and 4 bases from J; bases unmatched to any gene: 7. CDR3 bases read: TGCGCCAGCAGCTCCTCCCGGGACAGGGCCTATGGC. Translating it yields CASSSSRDRAYG. In full, the CDR3 is CASSSSRDRAYGYTF.

Notes on this clone: The read ends 3 residues early relative to the CDR3; the germline J gene fills the gap. V and J are TRBV5-6 and TRBJ2-3, with 10 bases aligning to TRBD2. The CDR3 has 15 amino acids. The junction had 4 bases not matched to a gene; V was cut back by 4 bases and J by 2 bases. Per germline, CDR1 SGHDT and CDR2 YYEEEE. CDR3 residues: CASSHSGRFTDTQYF. The covered CDR3 bases are TGTGCCAGCAGCCATAGCGGGAGGTTCACAGATACG.

Remarks on this clone: The CDR3 goes on 3 residues after the read ends, and that part is filled in from the germline J gene. J is TRBJ1-6 and V is TRBV12-3 or TRBV12-4, with 9 nucleotides matching TRBD1. Unmatched junction bases numbered 6, after V lost 6 bases and J lost 6 bases. This CDR3 region has 15 residues. CDR3 DNA, as far as it was read: TGTGCCAGCAGCTTCCGGACAGGGGCTAATTCACCC. Amino acids: CASSFRTGANSP. The whole CDR3 sequence reads CASSFRTGANSPLHF.

Points on this clone: The read comes to an end 3 residues before the CDR3 does, leaving the germline J gene to fill in the end. The rearrangement joins TRBV30 to TRBJ2-1, with D perhaps TRBD1 (5 bases). The V end was cut by 5 bases, the J end by 7 bases, with 9 bases between. The CDR3 sequence is 11 residues long. Germline V gives CDR1 GTSNPN, CDR2 SVGIG (reference sequence). CDR3 bases read: TGTGCCTGGGACAGACGAAATGAG. It specifies CAWDRRNE. The entire CDR3 is CAWDRRNEQFF.

The sequenced CDR3 bases are TGCAGTGCTAGCCCCTACCAGGGGGATACG. Translated: CSASPYQGDT. The whole CDR3 region reads CSASPYQGDTQYF. The V call is TRBV20-1, the J call TRBJ2-3, with a weak D call TRBD1 (6 bases). Sequencing ends 3 residues short of the CDR3 end; the germline J gene provides the rest. Trimming pared 3 bases from V and 6 bases from J, leaving 13 bases between. CDR1 DFQATT and CDR2 SNEGSKA come from the germline V gene (reference sequence). The CDR3 has 13 amino acids.

A word on this clone: Coverage ceases 3 residues before the CDR3 finishes, and the germline J gene fills in the end. The chain recombines TRBV6-1 with TRBJ1-5; 10 bases match TRBD1. The CDR3 length is 14 residues. Germline CDR1 and CDR2: MNHNS and SASEGT. V was clipped by 3 bases and J by 5 bases; unmatched bases: 1. The sequenced part of the CDR3 DNA is TGTGCCAGCAGTGAGACAGGGGGCGATCAGCCC. Translating gives CASSETGGDQP. The full-length CDR3 reads as CASSETGGDQPQHF.

In the case of this clone: The read halts 3 residues ahead of the CDR3 end, with the missing end drawn from the germline J gene. This chain connects TRBV6-1 to TRBJ1-1, with TRBD1 as a possible D gene (6 bases). The germline CDR1 and CDR2 sequences are MNHNS and SASEGT. The CDR3 runs to 11 residues. The CDR3 reads CASSEGGHAFF. Incomplete CDR3 DNA: TGTGCCAGCAGTGAAGGGGGGCAT.

As concerns this clone: The read gets to within 3 residues of the CDR3 end, and the germline J gene fills in the rest. The J gene is TRBJ1-6, the V gene TRBV19; the D gene is possibly TRBD1 (5 bases). Germline values: CDR1 LNHDA, CDR2 SQIVND (reference sequence). Trimming pared 6 bases from V and 3 bases from J, leaving 9 bases between. This CDR3 region has 14 residues. CDR3 sequence: CASRRGRYNSPLHF. The CDR3 DNA, read in part, is TGTGCCAGTAGGCGGGGACGCTATAATTCACCC.

As regards this clone: The DNA ends 3 residues before the CDR3 does, and the rest of the CDR3 is filled in from the germline J gene. The chain combines TRBV6-2 or TRBV6-3 with TRBJ2-1, with 11 bases fitting TRBD2. CDR1 and CDR2 (germline): MNHEY, SVGEGT. This CDR3 has 16 residues. The J segment lost 5 bases and the V segment lost 5 bases, leaving 8 bases of the junction unmatched. CDR3 bases read: TGTGCCAGCAGTCCCTTTAGCGGGAGGGTGGACAATGAG. Translation: CASSPFSGRVDNE. The whole CDR3 sequence reads CASSPFSGRVDNEQFF.

Of note for this clone: From the germline J gene comes the end of the CDR3, since the read stops 3 residues before it. The rearrangement joins TRBV20-1 to TRBJ1-6, with D possibly being TRBD1 (6 bases). CDR1 is DFQATT and CDR2 is SNEGSKA in the germline V gene (reference sequence). Trimming removed 3 bases at V and 6 bases at J, with 12 bases between. The CDR3 extends over 14 amino acids. The CDR3 bases that were read are TGCAGTGCTAGGGCAGGGGAAACTAATTCACCC. Translated: CSARAGETNSP. The whole CDR3 region reads CSARAGETNSPLHF.

Concerning this clone: The read ends 3 residues before the CDR3 terminus; that terminus is restored from the germline J gene. The genes are TRBV30 and TRBJ2-5; a possible D gene is TRBD1 (5 bases). Trimming stripped 4 bases from V and 5 bases from J, with 11 bases between. This CDR3 contains 12 residues. Germline CDR1 GTSNPN, CDR2 SVGIG (reference sequence). The DNA read from the CDR3 is TGTGCCTGGACCCAGGGAAGGGAGACC. This sequence encodes CAWTQGRET. From start to end, the CDR3 is CAWTQGRETQYF.